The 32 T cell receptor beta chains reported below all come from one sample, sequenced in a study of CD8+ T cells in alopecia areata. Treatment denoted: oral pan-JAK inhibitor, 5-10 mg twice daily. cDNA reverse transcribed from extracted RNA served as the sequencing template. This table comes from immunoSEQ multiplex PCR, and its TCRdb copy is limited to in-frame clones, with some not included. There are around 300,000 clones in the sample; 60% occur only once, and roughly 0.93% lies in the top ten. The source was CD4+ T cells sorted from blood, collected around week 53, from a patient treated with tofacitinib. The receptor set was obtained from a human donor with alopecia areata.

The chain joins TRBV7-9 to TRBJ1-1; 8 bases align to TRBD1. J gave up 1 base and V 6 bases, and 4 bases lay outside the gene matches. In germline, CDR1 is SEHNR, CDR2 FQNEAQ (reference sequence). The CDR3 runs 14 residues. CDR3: CASRTGQANTEAFF. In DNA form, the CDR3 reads TGTGCCAGCAGAACGGGACAGGCGAACACTGAAGCTTTCTTT.

As DNA, the CDR3 is TGTGCCAGCACCCCCCTCATGACACCTTCAACTAATGAAAAACTGTTTTTT. Translated, it gives CASTPLMTPSTNEKLFF. The chain couples TRBV2 to TRBJ1-4, with D hard to call. Per the germline V gene, CDR1 is SNHLY and CDR2 is FYNNEI. The CDR3 extends over 17 amino acids. Trimming stripped 7 bases from V and 0 bases from J, with 18 bases between.

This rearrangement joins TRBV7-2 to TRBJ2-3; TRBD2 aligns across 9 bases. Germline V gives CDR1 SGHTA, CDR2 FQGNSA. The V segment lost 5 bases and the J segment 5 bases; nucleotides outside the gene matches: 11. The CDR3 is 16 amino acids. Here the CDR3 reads CASSRRLAGSRDTQYF. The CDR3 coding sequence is TGTGCCAGCAGCCGACGGCTAGCGGGGTCCAGAGATACGCAGTATTTT.

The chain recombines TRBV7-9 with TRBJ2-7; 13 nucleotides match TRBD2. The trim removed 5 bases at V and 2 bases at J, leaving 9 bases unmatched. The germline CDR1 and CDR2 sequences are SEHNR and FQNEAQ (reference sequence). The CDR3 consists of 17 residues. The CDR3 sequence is CASSPVSGLAGAYEQYF. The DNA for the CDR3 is TGTGCCAGCAGCCCTGTCTCAGGACTAGCGGGGGCCTACGAGCAGTACTTC.

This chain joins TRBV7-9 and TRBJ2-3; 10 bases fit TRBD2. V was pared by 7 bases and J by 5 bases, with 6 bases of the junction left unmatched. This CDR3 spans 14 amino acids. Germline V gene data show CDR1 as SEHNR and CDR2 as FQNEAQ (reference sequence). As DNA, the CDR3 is TGTGCCAGCAACCAGCGGGGGGGCGTAGATACGCAGTATTTT. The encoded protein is CASNQRGGVDTQYF. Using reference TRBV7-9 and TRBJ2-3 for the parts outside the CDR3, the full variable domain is DTGVSQNPRHKITKRGQNVTFRCDPISEHNRLYWYRQTLGQGPEFLTYFQNEAQLEKSRLLSDRFSAERPKGSFSTLEIQRTEQGDSAMYLCASNQRGGVDTQYFGPGTRLTVL.

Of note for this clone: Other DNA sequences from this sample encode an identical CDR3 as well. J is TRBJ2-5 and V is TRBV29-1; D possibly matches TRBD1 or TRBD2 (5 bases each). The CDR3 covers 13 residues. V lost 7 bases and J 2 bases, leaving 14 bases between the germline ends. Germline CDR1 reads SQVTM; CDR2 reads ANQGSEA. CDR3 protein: CSGARGPQETQYF. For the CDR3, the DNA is TGCAGCGGCGCCCGGGGACCTCAAGAGACCCAGTACTTC.

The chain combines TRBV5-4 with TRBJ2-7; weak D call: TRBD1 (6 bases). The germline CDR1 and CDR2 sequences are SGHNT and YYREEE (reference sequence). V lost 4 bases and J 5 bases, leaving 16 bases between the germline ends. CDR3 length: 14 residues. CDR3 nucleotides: TGTGCCAGCAGCACCCCGACAGGTCCGGACGAGCAGTACTTC. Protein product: CASSTPTGPDEQYF. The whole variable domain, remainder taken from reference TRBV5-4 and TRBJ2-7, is ETGVTQSPTHLIKTRGQQVTLRCSSQSGHNTVSWYQQALGQGPQFIFQYYREEENGRGNFPPRFSGLQFPNYSSELNVNALELDDSALYLCASSTPTGPDEQYFGPGTRLTVT.

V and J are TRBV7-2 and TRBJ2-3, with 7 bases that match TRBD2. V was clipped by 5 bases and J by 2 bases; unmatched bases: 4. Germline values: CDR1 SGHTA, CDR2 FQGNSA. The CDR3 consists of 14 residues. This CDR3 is CASSKRGTTDTQYF. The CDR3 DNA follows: TGTGCCAGCAGCAAGCGGGGAACCACAGATACGCAGTATTTT.

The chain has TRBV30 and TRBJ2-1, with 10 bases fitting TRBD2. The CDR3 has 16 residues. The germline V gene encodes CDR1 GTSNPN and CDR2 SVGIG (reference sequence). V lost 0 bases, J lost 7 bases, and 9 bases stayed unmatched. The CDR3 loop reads CAWSVKKRGGLNEQFF. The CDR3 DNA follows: TGTGCCTGGAGTGTAAAGAAGCGGGGGGGCCTGAATGAGCAGTTCTTC.

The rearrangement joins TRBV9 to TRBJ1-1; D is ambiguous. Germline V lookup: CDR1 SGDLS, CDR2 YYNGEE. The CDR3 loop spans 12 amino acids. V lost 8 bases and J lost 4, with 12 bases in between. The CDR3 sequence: CARTEGGTEAFF. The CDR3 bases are TGTGCCAGAACGGAAGGCGGCACTGAAGCTTTCTTT.

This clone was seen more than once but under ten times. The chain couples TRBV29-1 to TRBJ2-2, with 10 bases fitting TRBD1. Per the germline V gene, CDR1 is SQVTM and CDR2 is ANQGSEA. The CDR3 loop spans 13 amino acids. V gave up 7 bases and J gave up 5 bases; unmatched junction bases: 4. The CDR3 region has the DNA TGCAGCGCCGGGACAGGGGTTACCGGGGAGCTGTTTTTT. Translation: CSAGTGVTGELFF.

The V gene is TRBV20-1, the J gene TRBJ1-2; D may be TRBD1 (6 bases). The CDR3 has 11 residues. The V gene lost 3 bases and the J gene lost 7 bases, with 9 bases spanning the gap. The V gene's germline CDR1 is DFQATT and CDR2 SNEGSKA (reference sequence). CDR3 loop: CSASFRGGYTF. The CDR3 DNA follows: TGCAGTGCTAGTTTCAGGGGTGGCTACACCTTC.

The CDR3 here is CASMAESTDTQYF. Written as DNA, the CDR3 is TGTGCCAGCATGGCAGAGAGCACAGATACGCAGTATTTT. The gene calls are TRBV2 and TRBJ2-3; D remains ambiguous. CDR1 is SNHLY, CDR2 FYNNEI, per germline. Between the trimmed V and J ends, which lost 7 bases and 0 bases, there was a span of 8 bases. The CDR3 is 13 residues long.

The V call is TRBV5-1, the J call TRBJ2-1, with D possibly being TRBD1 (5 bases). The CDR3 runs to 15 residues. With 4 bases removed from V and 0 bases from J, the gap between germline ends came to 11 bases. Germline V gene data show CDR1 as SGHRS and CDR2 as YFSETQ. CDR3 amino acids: CASSPTASSYNEQFF. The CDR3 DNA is TGCGCCAGCAGCCCGACAGCGAGCTCCTACAATGAGCAGTTCTTC.

The CDR3 DNA follows: TGCAGCGTTGGCTTCGAATTCTACGAGCAGTACTTC. Its translation is CSVGFEFYEQYF. The chain carries TRBV29-1 and TRBJ2-7, with D unresolved. Germline-derived CDR1 and CDR2 are SQVTM and ANQGSEA. The CDR3 contains 12 residues. V dropped 4 bases and J dropped 3 bases, with 10 bases sitting between them.

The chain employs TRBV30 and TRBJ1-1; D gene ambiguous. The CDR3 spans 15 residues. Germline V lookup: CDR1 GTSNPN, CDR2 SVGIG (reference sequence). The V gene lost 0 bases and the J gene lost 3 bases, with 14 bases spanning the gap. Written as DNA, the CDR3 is TGTGCCTGGAGTGTACTAGATCATCGGGACACTGAAGCTTTCTTT. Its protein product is CAWSVLDHRDTEAFF.

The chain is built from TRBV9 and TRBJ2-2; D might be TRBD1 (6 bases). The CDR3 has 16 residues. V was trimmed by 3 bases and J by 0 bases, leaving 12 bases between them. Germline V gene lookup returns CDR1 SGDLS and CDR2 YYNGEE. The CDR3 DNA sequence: TGTGCCAGCAGCGGTACAGGGCAAGCGAACACCGGGGAGCTGTTTTTT. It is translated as CASSGTGQANTGELFF.

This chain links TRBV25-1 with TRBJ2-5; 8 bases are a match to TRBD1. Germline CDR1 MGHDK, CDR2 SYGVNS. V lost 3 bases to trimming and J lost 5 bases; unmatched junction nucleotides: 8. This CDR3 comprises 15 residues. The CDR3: CASSEVRGRGETQYF. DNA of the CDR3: TGTGCCAGCAGTGAGGTCAGGGGGCGCGGGGAGACCCAGTACTTC. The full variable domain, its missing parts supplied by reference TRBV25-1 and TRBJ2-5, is EADIYQTPRYLVIGTGKKITLECSQTMGHDKMYWYQQDPGMELHLIHYSYGVNSTEKGDLSSESTVSRIRTEHFPLTLESARPSHTSQYLCASSEVRGRGETQYFGPGTRLLVL.

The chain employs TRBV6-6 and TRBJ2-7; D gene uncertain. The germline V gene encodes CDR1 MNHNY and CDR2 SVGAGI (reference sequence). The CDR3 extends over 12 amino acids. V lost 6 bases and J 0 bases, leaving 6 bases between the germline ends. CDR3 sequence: CASSPLSYEQYF. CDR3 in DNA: TGTGCCAGCAGCCCACTCTCCTACGAGCAGTACTTC.

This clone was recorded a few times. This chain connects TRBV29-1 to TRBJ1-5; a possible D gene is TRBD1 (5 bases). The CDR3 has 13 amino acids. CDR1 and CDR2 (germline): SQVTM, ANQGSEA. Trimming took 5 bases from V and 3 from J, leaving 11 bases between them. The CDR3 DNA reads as TGCAGCGTTTCGTGGGGGGTCAATCAGCCCCAGCATTTT. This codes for CSVSWGVNQPQHF.

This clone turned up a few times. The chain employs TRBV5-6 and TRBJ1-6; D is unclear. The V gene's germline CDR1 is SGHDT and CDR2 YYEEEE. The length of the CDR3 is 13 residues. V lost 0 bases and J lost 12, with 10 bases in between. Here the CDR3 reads CASSLGNPGPLHF. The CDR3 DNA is TGTGCCAGCAGCTTGGGTAACCCCGGACCCCTCCACTTT.

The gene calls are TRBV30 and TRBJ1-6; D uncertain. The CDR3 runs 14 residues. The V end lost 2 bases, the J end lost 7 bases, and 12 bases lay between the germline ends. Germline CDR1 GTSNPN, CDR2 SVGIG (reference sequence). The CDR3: CAWSPGLGNSPLHF. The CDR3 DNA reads TGTGCCTGGAGTCCGGGTCTGGGGAATTCACCCCTCCACTTT.

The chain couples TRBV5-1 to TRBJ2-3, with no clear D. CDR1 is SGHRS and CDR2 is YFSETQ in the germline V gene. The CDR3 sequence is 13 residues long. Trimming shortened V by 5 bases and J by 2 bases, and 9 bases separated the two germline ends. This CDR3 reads CASRYGSTDTQYF. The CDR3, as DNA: TGCGCCAGCAGATACGGATCCACAGATACGCAGTATTTT.

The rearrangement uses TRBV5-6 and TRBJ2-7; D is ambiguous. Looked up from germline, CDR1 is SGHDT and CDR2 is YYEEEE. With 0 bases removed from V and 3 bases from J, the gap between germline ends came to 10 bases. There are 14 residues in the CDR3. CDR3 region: CASSLEAAIYEQYF. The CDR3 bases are TGTGCCAGCAGCTTGGAGGCAGCCATCTACGAGCAGTACTTC.

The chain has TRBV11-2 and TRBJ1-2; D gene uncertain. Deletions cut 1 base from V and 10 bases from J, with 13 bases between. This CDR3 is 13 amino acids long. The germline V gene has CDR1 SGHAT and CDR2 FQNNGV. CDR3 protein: CASSLVRQVNYTF. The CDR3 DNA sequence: TGTGCCAGCAGCTTAGTGAGGCAGGTCAACTACACCTTC.

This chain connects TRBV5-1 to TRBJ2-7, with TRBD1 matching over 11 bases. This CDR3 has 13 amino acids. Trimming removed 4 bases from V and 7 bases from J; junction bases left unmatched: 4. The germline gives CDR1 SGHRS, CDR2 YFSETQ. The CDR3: CASSGQGAGEQYF. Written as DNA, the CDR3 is TGCGCCAGCAGCGGACAGGGGGCGGGAGAGCAGTACTTC.

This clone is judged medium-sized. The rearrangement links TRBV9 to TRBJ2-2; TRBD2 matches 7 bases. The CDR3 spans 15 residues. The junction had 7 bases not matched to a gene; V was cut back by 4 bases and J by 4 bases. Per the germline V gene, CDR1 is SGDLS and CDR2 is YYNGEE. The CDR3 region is CASSPRDYRTGELFF. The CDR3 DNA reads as TGTGCCAGCAGCCCCCGGGACTACCGCACCGGGGAGCTGTTTTTT.

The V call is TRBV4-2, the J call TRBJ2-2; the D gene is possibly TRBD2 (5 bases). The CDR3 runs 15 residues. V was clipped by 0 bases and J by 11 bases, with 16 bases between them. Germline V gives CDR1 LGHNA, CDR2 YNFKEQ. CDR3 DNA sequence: TGTGCCAGCAGCCAAGATTCTCAAGCGGACCGTGAGCTGTTTTTT. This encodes CASSQDSQADRELFF.

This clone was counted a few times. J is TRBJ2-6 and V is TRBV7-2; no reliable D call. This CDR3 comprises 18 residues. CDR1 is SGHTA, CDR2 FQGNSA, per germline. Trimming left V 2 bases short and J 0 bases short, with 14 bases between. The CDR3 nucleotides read TGTGCCAGCAGCTTATTTGGCTGGCCCCGCTCTGGGGCCAACGTCCTGACTTTC. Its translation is CASSLFGWPRSGANVLTF.

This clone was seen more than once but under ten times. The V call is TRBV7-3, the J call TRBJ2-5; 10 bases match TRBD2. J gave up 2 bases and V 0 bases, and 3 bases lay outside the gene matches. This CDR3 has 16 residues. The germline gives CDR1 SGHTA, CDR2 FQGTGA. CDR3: CASSLTAGGPQETQYF. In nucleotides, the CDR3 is TGTGCCAGCAGCTTAACAGCGGGGGGGCCTCAAGAGACCCAGTACTTC.

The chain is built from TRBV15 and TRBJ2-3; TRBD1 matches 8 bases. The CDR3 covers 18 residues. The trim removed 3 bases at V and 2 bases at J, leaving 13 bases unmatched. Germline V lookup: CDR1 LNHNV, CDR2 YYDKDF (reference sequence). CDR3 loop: CATSSPPTGGPSTDTQYF. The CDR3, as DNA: TGTGCCACCAGCAGTCCACCTACAGGGGGGCCTTCCACAGATACGCAGTATTTT.

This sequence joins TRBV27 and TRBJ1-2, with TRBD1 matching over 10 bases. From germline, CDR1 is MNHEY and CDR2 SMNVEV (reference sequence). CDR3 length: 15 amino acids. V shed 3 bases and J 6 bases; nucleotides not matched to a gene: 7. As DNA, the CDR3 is TGTGCCAGCAGTTTTTCCCGACAGGGGGCTGATGGCTACACCTTC. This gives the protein CASSFSRQGADGYTF.